Below are 14 T cell receptor beta chains sequenced from a single sample in a study of cytomegalovirus exposure and HLA in healthy donors. The PCR employed 60 Vbeta primers together with 13 Jbeta primers. Libraries were prepared by immunoSEQ multiplex PCR; TCRdb keeps only in-frame clonotypes and omits some of them. The sample carries over 60,000 clones, roughly 82% recorded once. Sequenced sample: PBMCs. All receptors come from a man aged 65-85 years in good health and CMV-seronegative.

The chain joins TRBV2 to TRBJ2-5, with TRBD2 matching over 11 bases. The CDR3 has 16 amino acids. V shed 3 bases, J shed 5 bases, and the junction held 8 bases outside the gene matches. Per germline, CDR1 SNHLY and CDR2 FYNNEI. CDR3 nucleotides: TGTGCCAGCAGTGAGAGAATAGCGGGGGGGCGGGAGACCCAGTACTTC. Protein: CASSERIAGGRETQYF.

This clone was counted a few times. The chain carries TRBV27 and TRBJ1-5; no clear D gene. Per germline, CDR1 MNHEY and CDR2 SMNVEV (reference sequence). The CDR3 loop spans 15 amino acids. V was clipped by 3 bases and J by 1 base, with 10 bases between them. The chain's CDR3 is CASSLWGDSNQPQHF. The CDR3 coding sequence is TGTGCCAGCAGTTTGTGGGGAGACAGCAATCAGCCCCAGCATTTT.

The chain is built from TRBV7-9 and TRBJ2-7; D ambiguous. Between the trimmed V and J ends, which lost 4 bases and 5 bases, there was a span of 12 bases. The CDR3 contains 13 residues. Looked up from germline, CDR1 is SEHNR and CDR2 is FQNEAQ (reference sequence). This CDR3 reads CASSSKNVNEQYF. As DNA, the CDR3 is TGTGCCAGCAGCTCTAAGAACGTAAACGAGCAGTACTTC.

The chain combines TRBV6-1 with TRBJ1-1; 9 nucleotides align to TRBD1. From germline, CDR1 is MNHNS and CDR2 SASEGT. V was pared by 6 bases and J by 10 bases, with 15 bases of the junction left unmatched. The CDR3 runs to 15 residues. This CDR3 reads CASRPKAGQGKGAFF. Written as DNA, the CDR3 is TGTGCCAGCAGGCCAAAGGCGGGACAGGGAAAAGGAGCTTTCTTT.

The chain has TRBV27 and TRBJ2-2; TRBD2 matches 7 bases. Looked up from germline, CDR1 is MNHEY and CDR2 is SMNVEV (reference sequence). The CDR3 is made up of 15 amino acids. V gave up 6 bases and J gave up 0 bases; unmatched junction bases: 4. The CDR3 region is CASSERGSNTGELFF. Here the CDR3 DNA reads TGTGCCAGCAGCGAGCGGGGATCGAACACCGGGGAGCTGTTTTTT.

In DNA, the CDR3 is TGCGCCAGCAGGATGACGGGACAAAGAGAAGAGACCCAGTACTTC. Residues: CASRMTGQREETQYF. This rearrangement joins TRBV5-1 to TRBJ2-5, with D maybe TRBD1 (6 bases). This CDR3 has 15 amino acids. Between the trimmed V and J ends, which lost 5 bases and 3 bases, there was a span of 17 bases. Germline assignment: CDR1 SGHRS and CDR2 YFSETQ.

This sequence joins TRBV14 and TRBJ1-1; D ambiguous. Between the trimmed V and J ends, which lost 3 bases and 6 bases, there was a span of 17 bases. The CDR3 length is 15 residues. Germline V CDR1 and CDR2: SGHDN, FVKESK. The chain's CDR3 is CASSQARGSGAEAFF. CDR3 nucleotides: TGTGCCAGCAGCCAGGCTCGGGGATCGGGCGCTGAAGCTTTCTTT.

CDR3 sequence (DNA): TGTGCCAGCAGCCAAGTGAGGGCTAGCGGCACAGATACGCAGTATTTT. Its protein is CASSQVRASGTDTQYF. This sequence joins TRBV14 and TRBJ2-3; possible D gene TRBD2, 6 bases. Deletions cut 1 base from V and 1 base from J, with 12 bases between. CDR1 is SGHDN, CDR2 FVKESK, per germline. This CDR3 contains 16 residues.

The genes are TRBV30 and TRBJ2-7, with a weak D call TRBD1 (6 bases). Trimming left V 6 bases short and J 3 bases short, with 21 bases between. In germline, CDR1 is GTSNPN, CDR2 SVGIG (reference sequence). This CDR3 has 15 amino acids. CDR3 nucleotide sequence: TGTGCCTGTCCAGTAGGGCAGGGGATAGGCTACGAGCAGTACTTC. Its protein is CACPVGQGIGYEQYF.

This clone came up once. V gene TRBV10-3 combines with J gene TRBJ1-2; TRBD1 might be the D (6 bases). The CDR3 is 12 residues long. The germline V gene encodes CDR1 ENHRY and CDR2 SYGVKD. Deletions cut 4 bases from V and 6 bases from J, with 9 bases between. As DNA, the CDR3 is TGTGCCATCAGTGGCCAGGGGCATGGCTACACCTTC. Its protein is CAISGQGHGYTF.

The rearrangement links TRBV4-3 to TRBJ2-1; D is possibly TRBD1 (6 bases). The CDR3 extends over 13 amino acids. In germline, CDR1 is LGHNA, CDR2 YSLEER. V gave up 3 bases and J gave up 5 bases, with 8 bases separating them. CDR3 coding DNA: TGCGCCAGCAGCCAGCAGGGGAACAATGAGCAGTTCTTC. Translation gives CASSQQGNNEQFF.

V gene TRBV28 combines with J gene TRBJ1-4, with TRBD1 matching over 8 bases. CDR1 is MDHEN, CDR2 SYDVKM, per germline. The CDR3 spans 15 residues. The junction had 4 bases not matched to a gene; V was cut back by 4 bases and J by 3 bases. The CDR3 is CASSSQGASNEKLFF. The CDR3 DNA sequence: TGTGCCAGCAGTTCTCAGGGGGCCTCTAATGAAAAACTGTTTTTT.

V is TRBV7-9 and J is TRBJ1-1; 7 bases fit TRBD1. The CDR3 sequence is 12 residues long. V shed 1 base, J shed 8 bases, and the junction held 1 base outside the gene matches. From germline, CDR1 is SEHNR and CDR2 FQNEAQ (reference sequence). The CDR3 here is CASSLGDREAFF. The CDR3 DNA follows: TGTGCCAGCAGCTTAGGGGACAGAGAAGCTTTCTTT.

This sequence joins TRBV28 and TRBJ1-2, with TRBD1 identical over 7 bases. The germline V gene has CDR1 MDHEN and CDR2 SYDVKM. V shed 6 bases, J shed 0 bases, and the junction held 4 bases outside the gene matches. CDR3 length equals 14 residues. CDR3 loop: CASRDRAANYGYTF. The CDR3 DNA is TGTGCCAGCAGAGACAGGGCGGCTAACTATGGCTACACCTTC.